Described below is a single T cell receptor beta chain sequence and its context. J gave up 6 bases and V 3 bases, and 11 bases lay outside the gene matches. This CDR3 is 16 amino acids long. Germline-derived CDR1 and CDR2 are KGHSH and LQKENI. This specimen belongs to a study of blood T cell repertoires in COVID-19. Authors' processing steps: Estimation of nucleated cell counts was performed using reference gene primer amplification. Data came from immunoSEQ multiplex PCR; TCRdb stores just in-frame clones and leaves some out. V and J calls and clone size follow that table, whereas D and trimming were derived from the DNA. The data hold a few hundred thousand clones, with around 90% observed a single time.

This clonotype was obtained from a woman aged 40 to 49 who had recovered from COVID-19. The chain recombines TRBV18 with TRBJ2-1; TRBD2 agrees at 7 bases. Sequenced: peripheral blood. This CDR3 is CASSPSWASGLNEQFF. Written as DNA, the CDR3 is TGTGCCAGCTCACCCTCTTGGGCTAGCGGCCTCAATGAGCAGTTCTTC.